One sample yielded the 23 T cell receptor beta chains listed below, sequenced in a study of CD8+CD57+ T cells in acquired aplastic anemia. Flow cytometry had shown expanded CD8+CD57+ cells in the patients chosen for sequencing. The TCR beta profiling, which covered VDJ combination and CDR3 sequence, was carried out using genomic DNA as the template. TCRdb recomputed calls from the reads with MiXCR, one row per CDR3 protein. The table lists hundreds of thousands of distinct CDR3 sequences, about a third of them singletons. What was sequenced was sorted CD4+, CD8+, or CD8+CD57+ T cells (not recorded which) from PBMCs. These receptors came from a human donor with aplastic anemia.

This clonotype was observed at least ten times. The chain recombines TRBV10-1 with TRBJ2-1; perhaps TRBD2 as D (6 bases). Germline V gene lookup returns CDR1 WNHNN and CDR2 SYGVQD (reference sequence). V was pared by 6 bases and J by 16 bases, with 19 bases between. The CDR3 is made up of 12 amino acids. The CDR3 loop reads CASSTPGLEPFF. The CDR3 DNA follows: TGCGCCAGCAGCACTCCGGGACTTGAGCCCTTCTTC.

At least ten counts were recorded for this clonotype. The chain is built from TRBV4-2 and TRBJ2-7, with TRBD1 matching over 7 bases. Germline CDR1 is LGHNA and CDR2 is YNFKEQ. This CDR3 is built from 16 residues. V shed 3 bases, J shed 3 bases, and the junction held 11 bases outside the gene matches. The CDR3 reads CASSQMVYGTDYEQYF. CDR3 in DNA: TGTGCCAGCAGCCAGATGGTGTACGGGACAGACTACGAGCAGTACTTC.

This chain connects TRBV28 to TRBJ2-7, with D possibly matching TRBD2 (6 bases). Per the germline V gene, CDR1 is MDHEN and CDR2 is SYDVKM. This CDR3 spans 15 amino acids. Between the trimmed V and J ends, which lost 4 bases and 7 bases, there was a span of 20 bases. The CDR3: CASSSPDSGTHEQYF. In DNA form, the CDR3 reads TGTGCCAGCAGTTCCCCCGATAGCGGAACCCATGAGCAGTACTTC.

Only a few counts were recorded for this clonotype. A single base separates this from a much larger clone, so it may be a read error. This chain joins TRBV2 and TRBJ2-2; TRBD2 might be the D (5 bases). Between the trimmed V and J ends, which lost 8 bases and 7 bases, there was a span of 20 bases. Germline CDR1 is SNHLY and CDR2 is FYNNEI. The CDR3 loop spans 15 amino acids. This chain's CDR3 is CASSDSLMGVGELFF. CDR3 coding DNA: TGTGCCAGCTCGGACTCGCTGATGGGTGTCGGGGAGCTGTTTTTT.

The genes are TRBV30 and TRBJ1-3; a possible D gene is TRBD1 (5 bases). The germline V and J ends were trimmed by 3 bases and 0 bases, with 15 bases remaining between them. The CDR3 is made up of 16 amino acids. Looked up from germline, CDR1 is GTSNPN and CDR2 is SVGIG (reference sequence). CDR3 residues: CAWRTSGGVSGNTIYF. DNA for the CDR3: TGTGCCTGGAGGACGTCGGGGGGGGTCTCTGGAAACACCATATATTTT.

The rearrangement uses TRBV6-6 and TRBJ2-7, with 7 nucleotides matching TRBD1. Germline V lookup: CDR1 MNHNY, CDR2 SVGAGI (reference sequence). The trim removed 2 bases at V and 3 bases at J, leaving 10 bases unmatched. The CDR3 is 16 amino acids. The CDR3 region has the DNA TGTGCCAGCAGTTACACAGCAGGGGGAGCCGACTACGAGCAGTACTTC. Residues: CASSYTAGGADYEQYF.

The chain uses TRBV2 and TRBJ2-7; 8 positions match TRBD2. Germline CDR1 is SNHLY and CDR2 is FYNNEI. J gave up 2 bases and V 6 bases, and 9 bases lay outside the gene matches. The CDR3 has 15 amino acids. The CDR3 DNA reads TGTGCCAGCAGCACGAGACTAGCGCGAACCTACGAGCAGTACTTC. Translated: CASSTRLARTYEQYF. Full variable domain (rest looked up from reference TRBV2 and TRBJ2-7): EPEVTQTPSHQVTQMGQEVILRCVPISNHLYFYWYRQILGQKVEFLVSFYNNEISEKSEIFDDQFSVERPDGSNFTLKIRSTKLEDSAMYFCASSTRLARTYEQYFGPGTRLTVT.

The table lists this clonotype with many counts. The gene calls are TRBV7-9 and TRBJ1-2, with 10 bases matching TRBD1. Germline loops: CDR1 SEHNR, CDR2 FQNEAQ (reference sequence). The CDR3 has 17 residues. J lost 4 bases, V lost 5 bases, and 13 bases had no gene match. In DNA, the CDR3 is TGTGCCAGCAGCCCTCGACAGGGGGCGAGCCGGAGCTATGGCTACACCTTC. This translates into CASSPRQGASRSYGYTF.

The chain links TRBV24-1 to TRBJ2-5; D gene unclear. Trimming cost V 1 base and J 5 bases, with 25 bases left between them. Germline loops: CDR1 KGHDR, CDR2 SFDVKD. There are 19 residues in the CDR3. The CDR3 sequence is CATSDFGPAQASFGETQYF. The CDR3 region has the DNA TGTGCCACCAGTGATTTTGGCCCGGCGCAGGCATCTTTCGGGGAGACCCAGTACTTC.

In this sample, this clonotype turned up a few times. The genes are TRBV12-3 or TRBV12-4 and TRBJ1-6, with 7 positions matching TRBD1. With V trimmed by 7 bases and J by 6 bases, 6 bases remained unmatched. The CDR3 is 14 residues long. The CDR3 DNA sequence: TGTGCCAGCAATCAGGGGGTTTTTAATTCACCCCTCCACTTT. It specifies CASNQGVFNSPLHF.

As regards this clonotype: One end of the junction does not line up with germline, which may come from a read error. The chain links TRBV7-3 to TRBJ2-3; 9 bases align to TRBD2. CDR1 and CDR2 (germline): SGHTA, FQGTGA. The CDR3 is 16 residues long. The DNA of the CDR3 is TGTGCCAGCAGCTTAAAACCGACTAGCGGCACAGGTACGCAGTATTTT. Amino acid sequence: CASSLKPTSGTGTQYF.

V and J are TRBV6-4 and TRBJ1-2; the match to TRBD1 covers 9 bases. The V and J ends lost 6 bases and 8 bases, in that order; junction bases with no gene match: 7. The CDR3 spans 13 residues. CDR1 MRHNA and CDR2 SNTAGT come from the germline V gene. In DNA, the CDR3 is TGTGCCAGCAGGAAGACAGGGGGGAGAGGCTACACCTTC. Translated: CASRKTGGRGYTF.

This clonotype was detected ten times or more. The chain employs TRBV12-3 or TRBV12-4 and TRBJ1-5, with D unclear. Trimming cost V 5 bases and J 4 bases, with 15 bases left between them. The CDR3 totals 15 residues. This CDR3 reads CASSPEGRVNQPQHF. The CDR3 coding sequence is TGTGCCAGCAGTCCCGAAGGGCGAGTGAATCAGCCCCAGCATTTT.

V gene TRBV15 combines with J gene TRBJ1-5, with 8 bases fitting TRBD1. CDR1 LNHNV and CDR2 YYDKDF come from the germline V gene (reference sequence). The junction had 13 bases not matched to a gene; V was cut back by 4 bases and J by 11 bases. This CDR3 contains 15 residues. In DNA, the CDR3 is TGTGCCACCAGCAATCTCGGGGTCGGACAGGGCGCCCAGCATTTT. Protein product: CATSNLGVGQGAQHF. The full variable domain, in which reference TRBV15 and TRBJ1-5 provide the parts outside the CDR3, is DAMVIQNPRYQVTQFGKPVTLSCSQTLNHNVMYWYQQKSSQAPKLLFHYYDKDFNNEADTPDNFQSRRPNTSFCFLDIRSPGLGDTAMYLCATSNLGVGQGAQHFGDGTRLSIL.

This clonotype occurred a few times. The CDR3 DNA reads as TGCAGTGCTAGTGACCTCACGGGCGGCGCCTATGGCTACACCTTC. Translation gives CSASDLTGGAYGYTF. This chain uses TRBV20-1 with TRBJ1-2; no firm D call. CDR3 length equals 15 residues. Germline V gives CDR1 DFQATT, CDR2 SNEGSKA (reference sequence). Trimming shortened V by 3 bases and J by 4 bases, and 18 bases separated the two germline ends.

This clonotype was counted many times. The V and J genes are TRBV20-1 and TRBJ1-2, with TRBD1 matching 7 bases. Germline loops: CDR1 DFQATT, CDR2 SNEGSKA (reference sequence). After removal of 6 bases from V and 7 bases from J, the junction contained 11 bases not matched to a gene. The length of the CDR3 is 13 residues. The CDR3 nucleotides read TGCAGTGCAATGAGACAGGGATCCTCTGGCTACACCTTC. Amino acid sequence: CSAMRQGSSGYTF.

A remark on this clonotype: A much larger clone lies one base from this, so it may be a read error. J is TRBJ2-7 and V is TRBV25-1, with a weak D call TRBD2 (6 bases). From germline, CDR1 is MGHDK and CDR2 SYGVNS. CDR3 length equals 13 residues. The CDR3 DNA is TGTGCCAGCAGTGTTGGCGGGAATTACGGGCAGTACTTC. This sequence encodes CASSVGGNYGQYF.

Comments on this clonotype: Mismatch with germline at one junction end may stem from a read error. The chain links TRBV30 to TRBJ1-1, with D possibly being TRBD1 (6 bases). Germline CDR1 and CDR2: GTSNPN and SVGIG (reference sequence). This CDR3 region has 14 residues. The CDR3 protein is CAGGQFLMNTGAFF. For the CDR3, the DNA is TGTGCCGGCGGACAGTTCCTGATGAACACTGGAGCTTTCTTT.

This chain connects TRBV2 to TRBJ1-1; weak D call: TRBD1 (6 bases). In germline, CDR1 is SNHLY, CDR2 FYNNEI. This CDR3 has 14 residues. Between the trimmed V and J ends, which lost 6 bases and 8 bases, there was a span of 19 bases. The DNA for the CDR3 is TGTGCCAGCAGCCCCCTAGGTGGGGGGCAAGAAGCTTTCTTT. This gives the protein CASSPLGGGQEAFF.

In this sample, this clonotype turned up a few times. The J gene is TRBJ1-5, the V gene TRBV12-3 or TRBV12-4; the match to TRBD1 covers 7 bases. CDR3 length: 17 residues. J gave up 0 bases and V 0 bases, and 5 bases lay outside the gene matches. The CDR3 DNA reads TGTGCCAGCAGTTTAGCCCGGGACAGCCATAGCAATCAGCCCCAGCATTTT. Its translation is CASSLARDSHSNQPQHF.

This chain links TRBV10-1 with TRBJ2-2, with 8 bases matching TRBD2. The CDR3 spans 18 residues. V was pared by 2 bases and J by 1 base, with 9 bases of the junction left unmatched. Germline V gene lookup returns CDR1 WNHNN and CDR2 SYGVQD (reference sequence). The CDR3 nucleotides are TGCGCCAGCAGTGAGGTGGGGATAGCGGGATTGAACACCGGGGAGCTGTTTTTT. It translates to CASSEVGIAGLNTGELFF.

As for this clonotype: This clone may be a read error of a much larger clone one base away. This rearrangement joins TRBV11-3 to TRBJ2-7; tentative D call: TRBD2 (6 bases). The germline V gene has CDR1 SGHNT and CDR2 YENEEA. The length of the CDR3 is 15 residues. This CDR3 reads CASSLDAGTYYERYF. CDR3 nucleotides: TGTGCCAGCAGCTTAGATGCCGGGACTTACTACGAGCGGTACTTC. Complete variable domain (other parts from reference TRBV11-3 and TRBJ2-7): EAGVVQSPRYKIIEKKQPVAFWCNPISGHNTLYWYLQNLGQGPELLIRYENEEAVDDSQLPKDRFSAERLKGVDSTLKIQPAELGDSAVYLCASSLDAGTYYERYFGPGTRLTVT.

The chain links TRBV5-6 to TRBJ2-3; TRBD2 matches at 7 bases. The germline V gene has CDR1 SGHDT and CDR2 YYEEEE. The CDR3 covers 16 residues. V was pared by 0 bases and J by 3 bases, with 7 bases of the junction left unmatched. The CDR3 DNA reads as TGTGCCAGCAGCTTGGTACCTCAGCGGGGAACAGATACGCAGTATTTT. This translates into CASSLVPQRGTDTQYF.